This passage covers 24 T cell receptor beta chains from one sample sequenced in a study of cytomegalovirus exposure and HLA in healthy donors. Primers: 60 Vbeta forward and 13 Jbeta reverse. Sequenced by immunoSEQ multiplex PCR; TCRdb stores in-frame clones only, minus some. The repertoire holds just under 150,000 clones, roughly 76% seen once, with roughly 2.9% in the top ten. The sequenced sample consisted of PBMCs. The receptors were gathered from a woman aged 25 to 39 in good health and CMV-seronegative.

V and J are TRBV19 and TRBJ2-3; D uncertain. Trimming left V 4 bases short and J 2 bases short, with 7 bases between. Per germline, CDR1 LNHDA and CDR2 SQIVND (reference sequence). This CDR3 is built from 13 residues. The CDR3 DNA follows: TGTGCCAGTAGTAGGAGCGCCACAGATACGCAGTATTTT. As protein: CASSRSATDTQYF. The whole variable domain, remainder taken from reference TRBV19 and TRBJ2-3, is DGGITQSPKYLFRKEGQNVTLSCEQNLNHDAMYWYRQDPGQGLRLIYYSQIVNDFQKGDIAEGYSVSREKKESFPLTVTSAQKNPTAFYLCASSRSATDTQYFGPGTRLTVL.

The V gene is TRBV5-1, the J gene TRBJ2-1; 8 nucleotides match TRBD2. J was trimmed by 2 bases and V by 0 bases; bases with no gene match: 4. Germline V lookup: CDR1 SGHRS, CDR2 YFSETQ. This CDR3 comprises 16 residues. The chain's CDR3 is CASSLGGGRPYNEQFF. Written as DNA, the CDR3 is TGCGCCAGCAGCTTGGGCGGCGGGAGGCCCTACAATGAGCAGTTCTTC.

J is TRBJ1-1 and V is TRBV7-9; the D is unclear. The germline CDR1 and CDR2 sequences are SEHNR and FQNEAQ (reference sequence). Trimming cost V 1 base and J 4 bases, with 7 bases left between them. The CDR3 has 13 amino acids. The CDR3 region is CASSLEAATEAFF. The CDR3 DNA sequence: TGTGCCAGCAGCTTAGAGGCGGCCACTGAAGCTTTCTTT.

For this clone: Other nucleotide sequences in the sample specify the same CDR3. The chain joins TRBV5-1 to TRBJ2-3; 10 nucleotides align to TRBD2. The CDR3 length is 19 residues. Looked up from germline, CDR1 is SGHRS and CDR2 is YFSETQ. J gave up 0 bases and V 1 base, and 11 bases lay outside the gene matches. The CDR3 is CASSLSLAGVLLSTDTQYF. CDR3 nucleotides: TGCGCCAGCAGCTTGAGCCTAGCGGGAGTATTACTAAGCACAGATACGCAGTATTTT. Filled out from reference TRBV5-1 and TRBJ2-3, the complete variable domain reads KAGVTQTPRYLIKTRGQQVTLSCSPISGHRSVSWYQQTPGQGLQFLFEYFSETQRNKGNFPGRFSGRQFSNSRSEMNVSTLELGDSALYLCASSLSLAGVLLSTDTQYFGPGTRLTVL.

This sequence joins TRBV27 and TRBJ1-4; 8 bases map to TRBD1. The CDR3 consists of 14 residues. With 4 bases clipped from V and 7 bases from J, the junction kept 5 bases outside the gene matches. Germline assignment: CDR1 MNHEY and CDR2 SMNVEV (reference sequence). Written as DNA, the CDR3 is TGTGCCAGCAGTTACGACAGGGGTGGTGAAAAACTGTTTTTT. Protein sequence: CASSYDRGGEKLFF.

V gene TRBV5-4 combines with J gene TRBJ1-5, with D tentatively TRBD1 (5 bases). The germline V gene has CDR1 SGHNT and CDR2 YYREEE (reference sequence). The V end lost 0 bases, the J end lost 4 bases, and 11 bases lay between the germline ends. The CDR3 runs 15 residues. CDR3 region: CASSLGVGGNQPQHF. The CDR3, as DNA: TGTGCCAGCAGCTTGGGGGTGGGGGGTAATCAGCCCCAGCATTTT.

V and J are TRBV7-2 and TRBJ2-3; D unclear. The CDR3 runs 12 residues. The germline V gene has CDR1 SGHTA and CDR2 FQGNSA. V lost 3 bases, J lost 1 base, and 2 bases lay in between. CDR3 protein: CASSFGTDTQYF. The CDR3 DNA is TGTGCCAGCAGCTTCGGCACAGATACGCAGTATTTT. Full variable domain (remainder filled in from reference TRBV7-2 and TRBJ2-3): GAGVSQSPSNKVTEKGKDVELRCDPISGHTALYWYRQSLGQGLEFLIYFQGNSAPDKSGLPSDRFSAERTGGSVSTLTIQRTQQEDSAVYLCASSFGTDTQYFGPGTRLTVL.

The chain is built from TRBV7-3 and TRBJ2-1; 9 bases align to TRBD1. The CDR3 length is 14 residues. CDR1 and CDR2 from the germline V gene are SGHTA and FQGTGA. Germline trimming cut 3 bases from V and 6 bases from J; bases unmatched to any gene: 3. CDR3 residues: CASSLDRGGNEQFF. The CDR3 region has the DNA TGTGCCAGCAGCTTGGACAGGGGAGGCAATGAGCAGTTCTTC.

The sample holds one count of this clone. The chain recombines TRBV27 with TRBJ1-2; D not resolved. The germline V gene encodes CDR1 MNHEY and CDR2 SMNVEV (reference sequence). The V end lost 6 bases, the J end lost 7 bases, and 18 bases lay between the germline ends. CDR3 length equals 14 residues. The CDR3 is CASSQSPGGFGYTF. The CDR3 coding sequence is TGTGCCAGCAGCCAAAGCCCCGGCGGGTTTGGCTACACCTTC.

The CDR3 loop is CASPPRTGLGTGELFF. CDR3 DNA sequence: TGTGCCAGCCCTCCTCGGACAGGGTTGGGCACCGGGGAGCTGTTTTTT. The chain employs TRBV19 and TRBJ2-2, with TRBD1 matching 8 bases. The CDR3 consists of 16 residues. Germline CDR1 reads LNHDA; CDR2 reads SQIVND (reference sequence). The trim removed 9 bases at V and 4 bases at J, leaving 13 bases unmatched.

The V and J genes are TRBV5-1 and TRBJ1-2; TRBD1 matches at 9 bases. The CDR3 contains 15 residues. The germline V gene encodes CDR1 SGHRS and CDR2 YFSETQ. Trimming at V came to 2 bases and at J to 8 bases, leaving 10 bases not matched to a gene. For the CDR3, the DNA is TGCGCCAGCAGCTTATCGACAGGGGGATCAGGCGGCTACACCTTC. It specifies CASSLSTGGSGGYTF. The full variable domain, its missing parts supplied by reference TRBV5-1 and TRBJ1-2, is KAGVTQTPRYLIKTRGQQVTLSCSPISGHRSVSWYQQTPGQGLQFLFEYFSETQRNKGNFPGRFSGRQFSNSRSEMNVSTLELGDSALYLCASSLSTGGSGGYTFGSGTRLTVV.

The chain is built from TRBV5-1 and TRBJ2-7, with D uncertain. This CDR3 has 13 residues. The V gene's germline CDR1 is SGHRS and CDR2 YFSETQ. V was shortened by 2 bases and J by 5 bases, with 11 bases between the two germline ends. The CDR3 nucleotides are TGCGCCAGCAGCTTACGTTCAGGTGACGAGCAGTACTTC. It codes for CASSLRSGDEQYF.

This chain uses TRBV5-1 with TRBJ2-7; D gene uncertain. The CDR3 runs 13 residues. Trimming removed 2 bases at V and 3 bases at J, with 9 bases between. Per the germline V gene, CDR1 is SGHRS and CDR2 is YFSETQ. The CDR3 DNA reads as TGCGCCAGCAGCTTTCTAGGAATCTACGAGCAGTACTTC. Translated, it gives CASSFLGIYEQYF. Together with reference TRBV5-1 and TRBJ2-7, the CDR3 gives the full variable domain: KAGVTQTPRYLIKTRGQQVTLSCSPISGHRSVSWYQQTPGQGLQFLFEYFSETQRNKGNFPGRFSGRQFSNSRSEMNVSTLELGDSALYLCASSFLGIYEQYFGPGTRLTVT.

The genes are TRBV28 and TRBJ2-7; 8 nucleotides match TRBD1. Germline loops: CDR1 MDHEN, CDR2 SYDVKM. Trimming cost V 3 bases and J 3 bases; bases outside gene matches: 10. The CDR3 consists of 16 residues. The CDR3 region has the DNA TGTGCCAGCAGTTTCCCCCGACAGGGGAAGAGCTACGAGCAGTACTTC. Amino acids: CASSFPRQGKSYEQYF.

The CDR3, as DNA: TGTGCCAGCAGTCCCTTCCTTCCTAGCACAGATACGCAGTATTTT. Its protein product is CASSPFLPSTDTQYF. The chain combines TRBV2 with TRBJ2-3; unclear D gene. The CDR3 covers 15 residues. Germline-derived CDR1 and CDR2 are SNHLY and FYNNEI. V shed 5 bases and J shed 0 bases, with 12 bases lying between them.

In DNA form, the CDR3 reads TGTGCCAGCAGTGAGTTATATCAGCCCCAGCATTTT. Amino acids: CASSELYQPQHF. V and J are TRBV2 and TRBJ1-5; D unclear. This CDR3 region has 12 residues. Trimming cost V 3 bases and J 5 bases, with 5 bases left between them. CDR1 SNHLY and CDR2 FYNNEI come from the germline V gene.

This chain links TRBV28 with TRBJ1-5; 7 bases fit TRBD1. CDR1 MDHEN and CDR2 SYDVKM come from the germline V gene. J was trimmed by 1 base and V by 1 base; bases with no gene match: 4. The CDR3 spans 16 residues. The CDR3 DNA is TGTGCCAGCAGTTTATCGACAGGGAGAAGCAATCAGCCCCAGCATTTT. This encodes CASSLSTGRSNQPQHF.

The J gene is TRBJ2-1, the V gene TRBV18; D remains ambiguous. Germline V gives CDR1 KGHSH, CDR2 LQKENI. CDR3 length: 12 residues. The V and J ends lost 3 bases and 5 bases respectively, with 5 bases between them. The CDR3 DNA is TGTGCCAGCTCACCCCCCAACAATGAGCAGTTCTTC. Its translation: CASSPPNNEQFF.

V gene TRBV18 combines with J gene TRBJ2-3; the D is unclear. This CDR3 contains 13 residues. Germline CDR1 is KGHSH and CDR2 is LQKENI. Trimming took 3 bases from V and 6 from J, leaving 10 bases between them. CDR3 DNA: TGTGCCAGCTCACCCTTGGGCAGCGATACGCAGTATTTT. It yields the protein CASSPLGSDTQYF.

This clone was seen more than once but under ten times. The chain employs TRBV11-2 and TRBJ1-4; 9 positions match TRBD1. The junction had 3 bases not matched to a gene; V was cut back by 1 base and J by 6 bases. This CDR3 spans 15 amino acids. The V gene's germline CDR1 is SGHAT and CDR2 FQNNGV. The CDR3 sequence: CASSLGGTGYEKLFF. The DNA for the CDR3 is TGTGCCAGCAGCTTAGGCGGGACAGGGTATGAAAAACTGTTTTTT.

The genes are TRBV10-3 and TRBJ1-1; D uncertain. The ends were cut back, 9 bases at V and 0 bases at J, with 11 bases in the middle. CDR1 and CDR2 (germline): ENHRY, SYGVKD. The CDR3 spans 13 residues. The CDR3 is CAMSPSLNTEAFF. DNA for the CDR3: TGTGCCATGTCCCCTTCTTTGAACACTGAAGCTTTCTTT.

The V call is TRBV7-8, the J call TRBJ2-4; D is unclear. CDR1 is SGHVS, CDR2 FQNEAQ, per germline. The V end lost 1 base, the J end lost 7 bases, and 8 bases lay between the germline ends. CDR3 length: 13 residues. The CDR3 nucleotides read TGTGCCAGCAGCTTAGATCGGGTTAACATTCAGTACTTC. Its protein product is CASSLDRVNIQYF.

This clone has just one count. V is TRBV6-1 and J is TRBJ1-1, with a possible D match to TRBD1 (6 bases). Trimming took off 5 bases at V and 1 base at J, with 14 bases between the two ends. The CDR3 length is 15 residues. Germline CDR1 is MNHNS and CDR2 is SASEGT. As DNA, the CDR3 is TGTGCCAGCAGTTTCCGGACAGCCCGGAACACTGAAGCTTTCTTT. Protein sequence: CASSFRTARNTEAFF.

V gene TRBV2 combines with J gene TRBJ2-5; D remains unclear. The CDR3 has 11 residues. The germline CDR1 and CDR2 sequences are SNHLY and FYNNEI. V dropped 5 bases and J dropped 3 bases, with 4 bases sitting between them. The CDR3: CASSPEETQYF. In nucleotides, the CDR3 is TGTGCCAGCAGTCCCGAAGAGACCCAGTACTTC.